These 23 T cell receptor beta chains were all obtained from the same sample, sequenced in a study of cytomegalovirus exposure and HLA in healthy donors. This PCR relied on a set of 60 Vbeta primers and 13 Jbeta primers. Here immunoSEQ multiplex PCR was the method, and the copy in TCRdb shows in-frame clones only, minus some. The sample yields 100,000 to 150,000 clones, about four fifths seen once. The material sequenced was PBMCs. The source of these receptors is a woman aged 55-70 years in good health and CMV-seropositive.

V is TRBV5-1 and J is TRBJ2-5; D gene ambiguous. V gave up 0 bases and J gave up 3 bases, with 6 bases separating them. Per germline, CDR1 SGHRS and CDR2 YFSETQ. This CDR3 spans 13 amino acids. CDR3 loop: CASSLDTKETQYF. DNA for the CDR3: TGCGCCAGCAGCTTGGACACCAAAGAGACCCAGTACTTC. The variable domain in full, with the rest retrieved from reference TRBV5-1 and TRBJ2-5, is KAGVTQTPRYLIKTRGQQVTLSCSPISGHRSVSWYQQTPGQGLQFLFEYFSETQRNKGNFPGRFSGRQFSNSRSEMNVSTLELGDSALYLCASSLDTKETQYFGPGTRLLVL.

This chain uses TRBV4-1 with TRBJ2-5; 11 nucleotides align to TRBD1. The J call may not be correct, given that the DNA end is closer to TRBJ2-7. The germline gives CDR1 MGHRA, CDR2 YSYEKL. The CDR3 is 14 residues long. The CDR3 loop is CASSPGQGAYEQYF. In DNA, the CDR3 is TGCGCCAGCAGCCCGGGACAGGGGGCCTACGAGCAGTACTTC.

This sequence joins TRBV7-2 and TRBJ2-7; 12 positions match TRBD2. V lost 1 base, J lost 2 bases, and 6 bases stayed unmatched. The CDR3 has 17 amino acids. Per germline, CDR1 SGHTA and CDR2 FQGNSA. CDR3 sequence (DNA): TGTGCCAGCAGCTTAGTACTAGCGGGGGGACGACCCTACGAGCAGTACTTC. Protein sequence: CASSLVLAGGRPYEQYF.

The rearrangement links TRBV7-2 to TRBJ2-5; TRBD2 is a possible D gene (5 bases). The germline V and J ends were trimmed by 5 bases and 4 bases, with 14 bases remaining between them. The germline CDR1 and CDR2 sequences are SGHTA and FQGNSA. The CDR3 covers 14 residues. The CDR3: CASSPFGGPETQYF. The CDR3 DNA is TGTGCCAGCAGCCCATTCGGAGGTCCAGAGACCCAGTACTTC.

This clone was seen just once. CDR3 loop: CASSLIVGQYEQYF. The CDR3 nucleotides read TGCGCCAGCAGCTTGATAGTCGGACAGTACGAGCAGTACTTC. The genes are TRBV5-1 and TRBJ2-7; D may be TRBD1 (6 bases). In germline, CDR1 is SGHRS, CDR2 YFSETQ. The CDR3 is made up of 14 amino acids. V lost 1 base, J lost 4 bases, and 12 bases lay in between.

V and J are TRBV11-2 and TRBJ1-1; D gene ambiguous. Trimming shortened V by 5 bases and J by 2 bases, and 15 bases separated the two germline ends. Germline V gene lookup returns CDR1 SGHAT and CDR2 FQNNGV. The CDR3 is 15 amino acids. CDR3 nucleotides: TGTGCCAGCAGCCCACGGGGTCCGGGAAACACTGAAGCTTTCTTT. As protein: CASSPRGPGNTEAFF.

The chain recombines TRBV7-8 with TRBJ2-3; 8 bases are shared with TRBD2. This CDR3 region has 16 residues. Germline V gene sequence: CDR1 SGHVS, CDR2 FQNEAQ. V gave up 5 bases and J gave up 2 bases; unmatched junction bases: 9. CDR3 DNA sequence: TGTGCCAGCAGCCCTCGGGGAGCGGGAGTCACAGATACGCAGTATTTT. The encoded protein is CASSPRGAGVTDTQYF.

The genes are TRBV5-6 and TRBJ1-2, with D maybe TRBD1 (5 bases). Germline V gene sequence: CDR1 SGHDT, CDR2 YYEEEE. Trimming stripped 7 bases from V and 4 bases from J, with 20 bases between. CDR3 size: 15 residues. CDR3 region: CASGKAGDPGYGYTF. The CDR3 DNA follows: TGTGCCAGCGGGAAAGCGGGGGATCCGGGCTATGGCTACACCTTC.

The CDR3 DNA follows: TGTGCCAGCAGCGTAGGTGGCGGGGGGGCGGGAGAGACCCAGTACTTC. It is translated as CASSVGGGGAGETQYF. The chain joins TRBV9 to TRBJ2-5, with 9 bases that match TRBD2. From germline, CDR1 is SGDLS and CDR2 YYNGEE. The V gene end was trimmed by 0 bases and the J gene end by 4 bases; junction bases not matched to a gene: 7. The CDR3 covers 16 residues.

V is TRBV21-1 and J is TRBJ2-6; the tabulated D call, TRBD1, remains unverified against the DNA. TRBV21-1 is tagged as a pseudogene. The CDR3 length is 15 residues. The CDR3 region has the DNA TGTGCCAGCAGACACAGGGTTACTGGGGCCAACGTCCTGACTTTC. The encoded protein is CASRHRVTGANVLTF.

The rearrangement joins TRBV10-3 to TRBJ2-7, with a tentative D call TRBD2 (6 bases). The germline V gene has CDR1 ENHRY and CDR2 SYGVKD. V gave up 6 bases and J gave up 9 bases, with 12 bases separating them. The CDR3 has 11 residues. The CDR3, as DNA: TGTGCCATCAGGGGGGACTTTGTGCAGTACTTC. This sequence encodes CAIRGDFVQYF.

The chain links TRBV9 to TRBJ1-1; D remains ambiguous. V lost 5 bases, J lost 6 bases, and 11 bases lay in between. Germline loops: CDR1 SGDLS, CDR2 YYNGEE. The CDR3 runs 12 residues. The CDR3 DNA follows: TGTGCCAGCAGGTCCGTAGAGGCTGAAGCTTTCTTT. This encodes CASRSVEAEAFF.

This clone was counted a single time. The chain uses TRBV5-4 and TRBJ2-2; TRBD2 might be the D (5 bases). The CDR3 length is 15 residues. The V end lost 1 base, the J end lost 6 bases, and 13 bases lay between the germline ends. CDR1 SGHNT and CDR2 YYREEE come from the germline V gene (reference sequence). The CDR3 coding sequence is TGTGCCAGCAGCTTGTTTTTCGGGATGTCCGGGGAGCTGTTTTTT. Amino acids: CASSLFFGMSGELFF.

The gene calls are TRBV19 and TRBJ1-1, with 9 bases identical to TRBD1. The germline V gene has CDR1 LNHDA and CDR2 SQIVND (reference sequence). V shed 3 bases, J shed 6 bases, and the junction held 5 bases outside the gene matches. CDR3 size: 14 residues. CDR3 DNA sequence: TGTGCCAGTAGTATCACAGGGGGCCCGGCTGAAGCTTTCTTT. Protein sequence: CASSITGGPAEAFF.

This chain uses TRBV6-6 with TRBJ2-1, with TRBD2 identical over 8 bases. J lost 7 bases, V lost 7 bases, and 15 bases had no gene match. Germline lookup yields CDR1 MNHNY and CDR2 SVGAGI (reference sequence). This CDR3 region has 16 residues. The CDR3 region is CASIKSGTRSLNEQFF. CDR3 DNA: TGTGCCAGCATCAAGTCCGGGACTAGGTCTTTAAATGAGCAGTTCTTC.

This chain connects TRBV2 to TRBJ2-1; D may be TRBD2 (6 bases). Germline CDR1 is SNHLY and CDR2 is FYNNEI. This CDR3 comprises 14 residues. Trimming left V 6 bases short and J 0 bases short, with 9 bases between. The CDR3 DNA follows: TGTGCCAGCAGGGGACTCAGCTCCTACAATGAGCAGTTCTTC. Its translation: CASRGLSSYNEQFF.

For this clone: Other DNA sequences of this sample code for an identical CDR3. The chain carries TRBV2 and TRBJ2-7; D is unresolved. V lost 5 bases, J lost 0 bases, and 5 bases lay in between. CDR1 SNHLY and CDR2 FYNNEI come from the germline V gene. This CDR3 is built from 12 residues. For the CDR3, the DNA is TGTGCCAGCAGTCCTAGCTCCTACGAGCAGTACTTC. Protein product: CASSPSSYEQYF.

The gene calls are TRBV29-1 and TRBJ2-1; D is perhaps TRBD2 (5 bases). Germline CDR1 and CDR2: SQVTM and ANQGSEA. This CDR3 comprises 13 residues. The V end lost 4 bases, the J end lost 0 bases, and 7 bases lay between the germline ends. The CDR3 is CSVVASSYNEQFF. The CDR3 coding sequence is TGCAGCGTTGTAGCGAGCTCCTACAATGAGCAGTTCTTC.

The chain couples TRBV5-1 to TRBJ2-7, with TRBD1 identical over 7 bases. This CDR3 spans 17 amino acids. Germline assignment: CDR1 SGHRS and CDR2 YFSETQ. V lost 3 bases and J lost 0; bases outside the gene matches: 12. Written as DNA, the CDR3 is TGCGCCAGCAGCTCTAACGAGGGGGCCCCGACCTCCTACGAGCAGTACTTC. Residues: CASSSNEGAPTSYEQYF.

The chain recombines TRBV7-2 with TRBJ2-7; 11 bases align to TRBD2. V was clipped by 5 bases and J by 2 bases; unmatched bases: 5. CDR1 is SGHTA, CDR2 FQGNSA, per germline. The CDR3 runs to 15 residues. This CDR3 is CASSEGLAATYEQYF. The CDR3 coding sequence is TGTGCCAGCAGCGAGGGACTAGCGGCTACCTACGAGCAGTACTTC. The full variable domain, in which reference TRBV7-2 and TRBJ2-7 provide the parts outside the CDR3, is GAGVSQSPSNKVTEKGKDVELRCDPISGHTALYWYRQSLGQGLEFLIYFQGNSAPDKSGLPSDRFSAERTGGSVSTLTIQRTQQEDSAVYLCASSEGLAATYEQYFGPGTRLTVT.

This clone was picked up one time. The conserved phenylalanine or tryptophan is not found at the CDR3 terminus, so this likely reflects a read error. The V gene is TRBV7-8, the J gene TRBJ1-1; D uncertain. Per the germline V gene, CDR1 is SGHVS and CDR2 is FQNEAQ. The CDR3 is 13 amino acids. V dropped 5 bases and J dropped 0 bases, with 7 bases sitting between them. CDR3 nucleotides: TGTGCCAGCAGCCGGAGGATGAACACTGAAGCTTTCCTT. Its protein product is CASSRRMNTEAFL.

This rearrangement joins TRBV27 to TRBJ1-2, with D perhaps matching TRBD1 (5 bases). The CDR3 sequence is 14 residues long. V lost 5 bases, J lost 5 bases, and 15 bases lay in between. From germline, CDR1 is MNHEY and CDR2 SMNVEV (reference sequence). This CDR3 is CASSPNRTPYGYTF. In DNA, the CDR3 is TGTGCCAGCAGTCCCAATAGGACACCTTATGGCTACACCTTC.

This rearrangement joins TRBV7-9 to TRBJ2-5; D unresolved. The ends were cut back, 5 bases at V and 5 bases at J, with 12 bases in the middle. Per the germline V gene, CDR1 is SEHNR and CDR2 is FQNEAQ (reference sequence). This CDR3 contains 13 residues. CDR3 bases: TGTGCCAGCAGCGCAAACATATGGGAGACCCAGTACTTC. Translating gives CASSANIWETQYF.